This TCR beta chain was identified in a study of tissue T cells after allogeneic stem cell transplantation. Points from the study as a whole: Shared clones across patients were few; motif clustering revealed tissue-specific shared signatures. Within patients, tissue anatomy strongly shaped TCR repertoire composition.

Method: immunoSEQ multiplex PCR; TCRdb's copy keeps in-frame clones and lacks some. The table includes about 9,400 clones, 60% to 70% detected once. Comparators without hematopoietic cell transplant had other cancers, at least five gastrointestinal samples, and no known gastrointestinal disease. Looked up from germline, CDR1 is SNHLY and CDR2 is FYNNEI. CDR3 length: 16 residues. Trimming took off 4 bases at V and 1 base at J, with 14 bases between the two ends. Note on this clone: What it recognizes is unknown.

The chain is built from TRBV2 and TRBJ2-4; a weak D match, TRBD2 (6 bases). The receptor was isolated from a male donor at least 60 years old with lung cancer. This specimen consisted of tissue from the stomach, obtained at autopsy. The CDR3 sequence is CASSGREPWAKNIQYF. CDR3 nucleotide sequence: TGTGCCAGCAGTGGGAGGGAGCCGTGGGCCAAAAACATTCAGTACTTC.